This TCR beta chain was found in a study of T cells in Graves' hyperthyroidism and ophthalmopathy. Whole-study findings and limits: Through a model of 13 V-J features, ophthalmopathy was separated from stable hyperthyroidism. The majority of expanded thyroid clonotypes above 0.001 also appeared in blood.

The CDR3 is 17 residues long. Looked up from germline, CDR1 is SGHRS and CDR2 is YFSETQ. V gave up 4 bases and J gave up 1 base; unmatched junction bases: 11. This clonotype was observed a handful of times. Antigen: not known. These patients, aged 18 to 65, had recently diagnosed hyperthyroidism lasting under 2 months. Researchers amplified the TCR beta CDR3 regions from RNA transcripts. The HTBI set primed first-round TCR CDR3 RT-PCR. TCRdb used MiXCR to reprocess the multiplex PCR reads, holding one entry per CDR3 protein. The sample has a few hundred thousand distinct CDR3 sequences; approximately 13% are singletons.

The receptor was isolated from a man aged 30 to 39 with Graves' hyperthyroidism that later progressed to Graves' ophthalmopathy. J is TRBJ1-5 and V is TRBV5-1; 7 bases fit TRBD1. The sample taken for sequencing was blood. CDR3 coding DNA: TGCGCCAGCAGCGCAGACAGGGTGGTTGGGAGCAATCAGCCCCAGCATTTT. Residues: CASSADRVVGSNQPQHF.